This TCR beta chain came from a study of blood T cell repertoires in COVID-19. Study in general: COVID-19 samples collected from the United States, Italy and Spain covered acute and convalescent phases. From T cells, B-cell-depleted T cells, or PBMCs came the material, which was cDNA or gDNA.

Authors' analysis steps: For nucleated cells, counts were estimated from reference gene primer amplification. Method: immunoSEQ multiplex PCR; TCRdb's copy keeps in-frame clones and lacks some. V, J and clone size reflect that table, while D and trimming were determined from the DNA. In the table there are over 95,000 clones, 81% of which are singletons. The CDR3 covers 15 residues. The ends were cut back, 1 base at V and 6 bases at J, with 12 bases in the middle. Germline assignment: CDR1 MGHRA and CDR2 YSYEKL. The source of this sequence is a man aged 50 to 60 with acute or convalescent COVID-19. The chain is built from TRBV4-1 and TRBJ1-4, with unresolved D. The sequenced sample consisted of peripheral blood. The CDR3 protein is CASSQAWAGYEKLFF. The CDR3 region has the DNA TGCGCCAGCAGCCAAGCATGGGCAGGCTATGAAAAACTGTTTTTT.